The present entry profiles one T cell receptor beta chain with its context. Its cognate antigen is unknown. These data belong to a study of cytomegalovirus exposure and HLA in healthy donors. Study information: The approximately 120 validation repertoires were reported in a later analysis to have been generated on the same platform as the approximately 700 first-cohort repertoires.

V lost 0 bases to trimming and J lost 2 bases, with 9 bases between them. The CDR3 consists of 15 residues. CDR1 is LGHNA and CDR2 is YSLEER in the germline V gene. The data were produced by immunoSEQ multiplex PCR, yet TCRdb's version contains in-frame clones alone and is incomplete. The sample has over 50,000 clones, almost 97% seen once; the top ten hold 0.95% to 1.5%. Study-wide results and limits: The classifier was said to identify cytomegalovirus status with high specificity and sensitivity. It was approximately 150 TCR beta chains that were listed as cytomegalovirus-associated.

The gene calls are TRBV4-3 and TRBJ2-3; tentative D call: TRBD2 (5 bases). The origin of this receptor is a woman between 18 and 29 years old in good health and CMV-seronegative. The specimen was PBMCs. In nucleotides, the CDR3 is TGCGCCAGCAGCCAAGATCCGGGGAACACAGATACGCAGTATTTT. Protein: CASSQDPGNTDTQYF.